This TCR beta chain was sequenced for a study of T cell repertoires in cytomegalovirus infection. Study information: CMV infection together with matching HLA type was indicated by public TCR beta signatures.

CDR3 length equals 12 residues. V dropped 2 bases and J dropped 1 base, with 6 bases sitting between them. In germline, CDR1 is SQVTM, CDR2 ANQGSEA. One entry per CDR3 protein results from TCRdb running MiXCR on the reads. Of roughly 500,000 distinct CDR3 sequences in the sample, around 11% were seen once. V usage is TRBV29-1 and J usage is TRBJ2-7; tentatively, D is TRBD1 (5 bases). The sequencing input was PBMCs. The TCR comes from a human donor in good health (CMV status not recorded). Some clones in this sample may be carry-over from other donors' samples. CDR3 amino acids: CSVEQGSYEQYF. The CDR3 nucleotides read TGCAGCGTTGAACAGGGTTCCTACGAGCAGTACTTC.